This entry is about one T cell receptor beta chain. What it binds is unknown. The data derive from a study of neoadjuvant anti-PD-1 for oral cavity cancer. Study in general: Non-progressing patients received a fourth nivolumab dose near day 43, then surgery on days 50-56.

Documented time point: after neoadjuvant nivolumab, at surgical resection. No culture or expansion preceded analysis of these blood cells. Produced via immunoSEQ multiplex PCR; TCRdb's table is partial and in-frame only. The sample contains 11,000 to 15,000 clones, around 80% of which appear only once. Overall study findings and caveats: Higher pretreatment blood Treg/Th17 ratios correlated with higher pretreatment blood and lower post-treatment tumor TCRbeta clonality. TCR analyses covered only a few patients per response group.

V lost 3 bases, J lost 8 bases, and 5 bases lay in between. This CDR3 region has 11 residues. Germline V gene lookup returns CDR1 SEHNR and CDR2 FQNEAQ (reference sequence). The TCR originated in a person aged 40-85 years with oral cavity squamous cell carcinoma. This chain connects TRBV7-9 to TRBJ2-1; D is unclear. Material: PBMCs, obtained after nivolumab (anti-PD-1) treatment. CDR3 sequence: CASSLGHEQFF. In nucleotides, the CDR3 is TGTGCCAGCAGCTTGGGCCATGAGCAGTTCTTC.